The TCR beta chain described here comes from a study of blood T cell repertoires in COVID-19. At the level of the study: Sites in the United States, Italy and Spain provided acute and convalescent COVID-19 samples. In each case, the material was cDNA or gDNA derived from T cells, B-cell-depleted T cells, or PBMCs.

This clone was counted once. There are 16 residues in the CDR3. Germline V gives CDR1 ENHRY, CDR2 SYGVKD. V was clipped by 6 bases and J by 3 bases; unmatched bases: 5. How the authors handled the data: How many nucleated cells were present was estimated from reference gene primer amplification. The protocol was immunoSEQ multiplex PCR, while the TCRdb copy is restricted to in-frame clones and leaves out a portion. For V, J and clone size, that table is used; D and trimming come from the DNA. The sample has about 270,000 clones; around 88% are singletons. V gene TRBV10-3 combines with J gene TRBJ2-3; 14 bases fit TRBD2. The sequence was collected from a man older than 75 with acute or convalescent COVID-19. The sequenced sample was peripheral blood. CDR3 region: CAISPGLAGGTDTQYF. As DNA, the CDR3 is TGTGCCATCAGCCCCGGACTAGCGGGGGGAACAGATACGCAGTATTTT.